These 23 T cell receptor beta chains were all obtained from the same sample, sequenced in a study of T-cell reconstitution after alpha-beta-depleted transplantation in children. Unique molecular identifiers featured in how the TCRbeta library was prepared. TCRdb passed the PCR reads through MiXCR, listing each CDR3 protein once. The sample lists about 980,000 distinct CDR3 sequences, roughly 31% occurring once. Sequencing was performed on PBMCs, mostly from graft donor cells, taken 360 days after TCRalphabeta/CD19-depleted stem cell transplant. These receptors were obtained from a boy in the first two years of life who had a stem cell transplant for SCID, so the T cells may come from the graft donor.

This clonotype was picked up a small number of times. The chain has TRBV5-1 and TRBJ2-3; D is ambiguous. Trimming removed 4 bases at V and 2 bases at J, with 17 bases between. CDR3 size: 16 residues. Per the germline V gene, CDR1 is SGHRS and CDR2 is YFSETQ. The CDR3 DNA is TGCGCCAGCAGCCTCCCCCTCCCAGGAGACACAGATACGCAGTATTTT. Translated: CASSLPLPGDTDTQYF. Full variable domain (missing parts from reference TRBV5-1 and TRBJ2-3): KAGVTQTPRYLIKTRGQQVTLSCSPISGHRSVSWYQQTPGQGLQFLFEYFSETQRNKGNFPGRFSGRQFSNSRSEMNVSTLELGDSALYLCASSLPLPGDTDTQYFGPGTRLTVL.

The V and J genes are TRBV27 and TRBJ1-1; D is ambiguous. The CDR3 consists of 15 residues. Between the trimmed V and J ends, which lost 0 bases and 6 bases, there was a span of 14 bases. Germline CDR1 MNHEY, CDR2 SMNVEV (reference sequence). Here the CDR3 DNA reads TGTGCCAGCAGTTTATCAGAGGGTTTGGTTGCTGAAGCTTTCTTT. Its translation is CASSLSEGLVAEAFF.

This clonotype was seen more than once but under ten times. The rearrangement joins TRBV7-2 to TRBJ2-3; D could derive from TRBD1 or TRBD2 (6 bases each). The V and J ends lost 2 bases and 4 bases respectively, with 13 bases between them. From germline, CDR1 is SGHTA and CDR2 FQGNSA. The CDR3 sequence is 15 residues long. The CDR3 DNA is TGTGCCAGCAGCTTAATGGGGGGCCGGGCAGATACGCAGTATTTT. It translates to CASSLMGGRADTQYF.

The genes are TRBV12-3 or TRBV12-4 and TRBJ2-4, with D possibly TRBD1 on 6 matching bases. CDR3 length: 17 amino acids. For the CDR3, the DNA is TGTACCTTCAGTTTCACCGGACAGCTGGGAGCCAAAAACATTCAGTACTTC. Its translation: CTFSFTGQLGAKNIQYF.

This clonotype is a singleton in its sample. V is TRBV11-2 and J is TRBJ2-5; D remains ambiguous. Germline V gene sequence: CDR1 SGHAT, CDR2 FQNNGV. V lost 3 bases and J 1 base, leaving 12 bases between the germline ends. This CDR3 spans 15 amino acids. The CDR3 region has the DNA TGTGCCAGCAGCTTCCTGAGACGTCGCCAAGAGACCCAGTACTTC. Protein sequence: CASSFLRRRQETQYF.

This clonotype has just a few counts. This sequence joins TRBV12-3 or TRBV12-4 and TRBJ2-5; 15 bases align to TRBD2. The CDR3 length is 18 residues. V gave up 6 bases and J gave up 1 base; unmatched junction bases: 9. The CDR3 nucleotides read TGTGCCAGCAGCTCCGGGACTAGCGGGGGGCTTGCCCAAGAGACCCAGTACTTC. Protein product: CASSSGTSGGLAQETQYF.

The chain combines TRBV19 with TRBJ1-5; TRBD1 agrees at 7 bases. J was trimmed by 5 bases and V by 4 bases; bases with no gene match: 2. This CDR3 comprises 13 residues. Germline CDR1 LNHDA, CDR2 SQIVND (reference sequence). Written as DNA, the CDR3 is TGTGCCAGTAGTACCCAGGGGGATCAGCCCCAGCATTTT. This codes for CASSTQGDQPQHF.

This clonotype was counted between two and nine times. The J gene is TRBJ2-5, the V gene TRBV12-3 or TRBV12-4; 16 bases map to TRBD2. CDR3 length equals 18 residues. Unmatched junction bases numbered 11, after V lost 5 bases and J lost 5 bases. DNA of the CDR3: TGTGCCAGCAGTCCTGGGACTAGCGGGGGGGTAGATAGGGAGACCCAGTACTTC. It encodes CASSPGTSGGVDRETQYF.

This clonotype was counted between two and nine times. The chain joins TRBV5-6 to TRBJ2-1, with D hard to call. CDR3 length equals 15 residues. Germline V gene data show CDR1 as SGHDT and CDR2 as YYEEEE. The V end was cut by 4 bases, the J end by 8 bases, with 19 bases between. CDR3 DNA sequence: TGTGCCAGCAGCACCCTCCCTGTCCTTACGGATGAGCAGTTCTTC. Amino acids: CASSTLPVLTDEQFF.

The gene calls are TRBV5-1 and TRBJ1-3, with a tentative D call TRBD1 (5 bases). Germline CDR1 and CDR2: SGHRS and YFSETQ. The CDR3 spans 14 residues. V was clipped by 4 bases and J by 0 bases, with 8 bases between them. CDR3 sequence (DNA): TGCGCCAGCAGCCCGGACACCTCTGGAAACACCATATATTTT. Amino acids: CASSPDTSGNTIYF.

This clonotype was found a few times. The V and J genes are TRBV5-1 and TRBJ2-1; TRBD1 aligns across 7 bases. Germline V gene data show CDR1 as SGHRS and CDR2 as YFSETQ. The CDR3 extends over 13 amino acids. Losses at the gene ends were 2 bases for V and 10 bases for J; bases not matched to a gene: 6. The CDR3 loop reads CASSFRGPEEQFF. The CDR3 DNA reads as TGCGCCAGCAGCTTTAGGGGGCCCGAAGAGCAGTTCTTC.

The genes are TRBV4-3 and TRBJ2-2, with a tentative D call TRBD1 (5 bases). V was cut by 0 bases and J by 1 base, with 15 bases left in between. The CDR3 is made up of 18 amino acids. CDR1 and CDR2 (germline): LGHNA, YSLEER. The CDR3 sequence is CASSQDMWWGENTGELFF. For the CDR3, the DNA is TGCGCCAGCAGCCAAGATATGTGGTGGGGCGAGAACACCGGGGAGCTGTTTTTT.

This chain links TRBV29-1 with TRBJ1-2, with 9 positions matching TRBD1. Germline-derived CDR1 and CDR2 are SQVTM and ANQGSEA. The V and J ends lost 5 bases and 1 base, in that order; junction bases with no gene match: 5. The CDR3 extends over 14 amino acids. The CDR3 region has the DNA TGCAGCGTTACCGGGACAGGGCTTAACTATGGCTACACCTTC. It is translated as CSVTGTGLNYGYTF.

The chain uses TRBV6-2 or TRBV6-3 and TRBJ2-2; no firm D call. Trimming left V 3 bases short and J 3 bases short, with 8 bases between. Germline CDR1 MNHEY, CDR2 SVGEGT. The CDR3 extends over 14 amino acids. CDR3 loop: CASSYLTYTGELFF. CDR3 nucleotide sequence: TGTGCCAGCAGTTATCTCACCTACACCGGGGAGCTGTTTTTT.

The chain links TRBV7-2 to TRBJ2-3, with TRBD1 matching over 7 bases. The CDR3 has 16 amino acids. With 3 bases clipped from V and 3 bases from J, the junction kept 9 bases outside the gene matches. Germline V gives CDR1 SGHTA, CDR2 FQGNSA. In nucleotides, the CDR3 is TGTGCCAGCAGCTTTTCAGGGGGTTTTAAAACAGATACGCAGTATTTT. Translated: CASSFSGGFKTDTQYF.

The sample holds a few counts of this clonotype. V usage is TRBV9 and J usage is TRBJ2-1, with 9 bases fitting TRBD2. The J segment lost 9 bases and the V segment lost 2 bases, leaving 9 bases of the junction unmatched. The CDR3 runs to 15 residues. Germline loops: CDR1 SGDLS, CDR2 YYNGEE. DNA for the CDR3: TGTGCCAGCAGCGTCGGCGGGGGGGCGGGAGGTGAGCAGTTCTTC. Its translation is CASSVGGGAGGEQFF.

The chain employs TRBV11-2 and TRBJ2-3; 13 positions match TRBD2. The CDR3 totals 20 residues. V lost 0 bases and J lost 0; bases outside the gene matches: 9. Germline-derived CDR1 and CDR2 are SGHAT and FQNNGV. The CDR3 reads CASSLDYTGTSGESTDTQYF. The CDR3 nucleotides are TGTGCCAGCAGCTTAGATTATACTGGGACTAGCGGGGAGAGCACAGATACGCAGTATTTT.

This clonotype was seen more than once but under ten times. J is TRBJ1-2 and V is TRBV21-1; the table's D gene call, TRBD1, was not cross checked with the DNA. TRBV21-1 is an annotated pseudogene. The CDR3 length is 15 residues. This CDR3 is CASSSRDRGTYGYTF. Here the CDR3 DNA reads TGTGCCAGCAGCTCCCGGGACAGGGGGACCTATGGCTACACCTTC.

Only a few counts were recorded for this clonotype. This chain links TRBV6-5 with TRBJ2-7; no definite D call. Germline CDR1 reads MNHEY; CDR2 reads SVGAGI. Between the trimmed V and J ends, which lost 2 bases and 5 bases, there was a span of 10 bases. The CDR3 is 13 residues long. CDR3 in DNA: TGTGCCAGCAGTTACATCGCTGGGGACGAGCAGTACTTC. Encoded protein: CASSYIAGDEQYF.

This clonotype appeared many times. The rearrangement joins TRBV3-1 to TRBJ2-3; 8 nucleotides agree with TRBD1. The CDR3 runs 15 residues. V was clipped by 1 base and J by 2 bases; unmatched bases: 2. Germline V gives CDR1 LGHDT, CDR2 YNNKEL (reference sequence). In DNA form, the CDR3 reads TGTGCCAGCAGCCAAGCAGGGGGCCCCACAGATACGCAGTATTTT. This encodes CASSQAGGPTDTQYF.

This clonotype was seen a handful of times. V and J are TRBV10-3 and TRBJ2-3; 7 bases fit TRBD2. After removal of 1 base from V and 0 bases from J, the junction contained 10 bases not matched to a gene. Germline values: CDR1 ENHRY, CDR2 SYGVKD. This CDR3 is 18 amino acids long. In DNA form, the CDR3 reads TGTGCCATCAGTGAGTTCAGCGGGGAAACCGCTAGCACAGATACGCAGTATTTT. Its protein is CAISEFSGETASTDTQYF.

The CDR3 region has the DNA TGCGCCAGCAGCCGACTAGGTGGGGCGCTGAACACTGAAGCTTTCTTT. Translation: CASSRLGGALNTEAFF. This rearrangement joins TRBV5-1 to TRBJ1-1; tentative D call: TRBD1 (5 bases). This CDR3 region has 16 residues. CDR1 is SGHRS and CDR2 is YFSETQ in the germline V gene. Trimming stripped 4 bases from V and 0 bases from J, with 16 bases between.

This clonotype was detected a few times. V usage is TRBV24-1 and J usage is TRBJ2-1; 7 bases are a match to TRBD1. V trimming: 3 bases; J trimming: 5 bases; junction bases outside the gene matches: 3. There are 14 residues in the CDR3. Germline V CDR1 and CDR2: KGHDR, SFDVKD. CDR3: CATSDRTGNNEQFF. CDR3 sequence (DNA): TGTGCCACCAGTGATCGGACAGGAAACAATGAGCAGTTCTTC.